This TCR beta chain is from a study of cytomegalovirus exposure and HLA in healthy donors. On the study more broadly: Researchers previously reported finding fewer than 120 million unique TCR beta sequences from around 200 million T cells.

Unrecorded immune exposure was likely among donors, who were nominally healthy when sampled. V gave up 5 bases and J gave up 6 bases, with 9 bases separating them. The germline V gene encodes CDR1 SGHTA and CDR2 FQGNSA. The CDR3 runs to 12 residues. This PCR relied on a set of 60 Vbeta primers and 13 Jbeta primers. Clones were sequenced by immunoSEQ multiplex PCR, and TCRdb holds only the in-frame ones, with some missing. In all, the sample yields roughly 50,000 clones. This TCR was recovered from a male donor in good health and CMV-seropositive. Material for sequencing was PBMCs. This sequence joins TRBV7-2 and TRBJ2-3; D is possibly TRBD2 (6 bases). The CDR3 DNA sequence: TGTGCCAGCAGCACTAGCAGTGATACGCAGTATTTT. It specifies CASSTSSDTQYF.